The TCR beta chain described here comes from a study of shared clonotypes between healthy human individuals. Regarding the study as a whole: Researchers found naive subsets generally carried larger estimated richness than memory subsets. Few donors restricted represented genetic and exposure-history diversity.

This CDR3 has 14 residues. The junction had 6 bases not matched to a gene; V was cut back by 5 bases and J by 6 bases. The germline gives CDR1 MNHNY, CDR2 SVGAGI (reference sequence). DNA at approximately 200 ng, 25,000 to 35,000 T cell genomes, went into sorted-subset replicate PCRs. In the source study's methods: Junction-only sequences produced by ImmunoSEQ had no quality scores, so filtering differed. Only in-frame clones appear in the TCRdb table, and some are missing; sequencing was by immunoSEQ multiplex PCR. The DNA gave D and trimming, while V, J and clone size come from that table. Here the sample spans hundreds of thousands of clones, 97% being singletons. With regard to this clone: The target antigen is unknown.

This TCR was sampled from a woman aged 25 to 39 in good health. The material sequenced was naive CD4+ T cells sorted from blood. Subset of the sample: CD45RA+ positively selected. This rearrangement joins TRBV6-6 to TRBJ1-5, with TRBD1 matching over 8 bases. This CDR3 is CASSNNRGVQPQHF. The DNA of the CDR3 is TGTGCCAGCAGTAACAACAGGGGGGTTCAGCCCCAGCATTTT.